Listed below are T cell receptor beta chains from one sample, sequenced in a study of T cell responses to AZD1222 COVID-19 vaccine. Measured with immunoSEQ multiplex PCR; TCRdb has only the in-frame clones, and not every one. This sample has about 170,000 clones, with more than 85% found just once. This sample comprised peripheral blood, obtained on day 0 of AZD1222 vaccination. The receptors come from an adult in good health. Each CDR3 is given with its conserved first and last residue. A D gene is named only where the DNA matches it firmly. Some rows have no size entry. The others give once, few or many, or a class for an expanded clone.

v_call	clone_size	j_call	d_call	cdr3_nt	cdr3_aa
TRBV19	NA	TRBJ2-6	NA	TGTGCCACACATTCAGGGACTGGGGCCAACGTCCTGACTTTC	CATHSGTGANVLTF
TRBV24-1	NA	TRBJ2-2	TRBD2	TGTGCCACCAGTGACTCCGCTGAGCGGGGGGGCCCCGGGGAGCTGTTTTTT	CATSDSAERGGPGELFF
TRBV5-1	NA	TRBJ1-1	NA	TGCGCCAGCAGCTTGGGTGGAGGGATGAACACTGAAGCTTTCTTT	CASSLGGGMNTEAFF
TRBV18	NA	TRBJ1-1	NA	TGTGCCAGCTCACCAGAAACCGGGGGTATGGCTGAAGCTTTCTTT	CASSPETGGMAEAFF
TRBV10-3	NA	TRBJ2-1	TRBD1	TGTGCCATCAGTTCTTATCTCGGGGGACAGGGGATCAGTGAGCAGTTCTTC	CAISSYLGGQGISEQFF
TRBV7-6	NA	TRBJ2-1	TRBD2	TGTGCCAGCAGCCCCCCCGGAGCGGGGGGGCCATCCTACAATGAGCAGTTCTTC	CASSPPGAGGPSYNEQFF
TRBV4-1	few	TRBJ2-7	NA	TGCGCCAGCAGCCCGCTAGTAGTCTACGAGCAGTACTTC	CASSPLVVYEQYF
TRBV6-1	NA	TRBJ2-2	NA	TGTGCCAGCAGTGAAGGGGTGAACACCGGGGAGCTGTTTTTT	CASSEGVNTGELFF
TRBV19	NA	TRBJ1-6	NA	TGTGCCAGTAGCATACAACAGGATTCGGGGGGTAATTCACCCCTCCACTTT	CASSIQQDSGGNSPLHF
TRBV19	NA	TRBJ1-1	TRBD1	TGTGCCAGTTGCCTCCAGGGGGCCAACACTGAAGCTTTCTTT	CASCLQGANTEAFF
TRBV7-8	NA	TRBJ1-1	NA	TGTGCCAGCAGCCTTATTGCGGACAGCCTAATGAACACTGAAGCTTTCTTT	CASSLIADSLMNTEAFF
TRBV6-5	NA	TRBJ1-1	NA	TGTGCCAGCAGTTACGGGGGCAGCACTGAAGCTTTCTTT	CASSYGGSTEAFF
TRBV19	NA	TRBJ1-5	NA	TGTGCCAGTAGTATGGGGGAAAGTAGCAATCAGCCCCAGCATTTT	CASSMGESSNQPQHF
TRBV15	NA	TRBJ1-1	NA	TGTGCCACCAGCAGAGGACAGGACACTGAAGCTTTCTTT	CATSRGQDTEAFF
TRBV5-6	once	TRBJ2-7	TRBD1	TGTGCCAGCGGGCAGGGGGTACCTGGCGAGCAGTACTTC	CASGQGVPGEQYF
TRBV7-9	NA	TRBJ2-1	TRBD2	TGTGCCAGCAGCGATATAGCGGGATCCAATGAGCAGTTCTTC	CASSDIAGSNEQFF
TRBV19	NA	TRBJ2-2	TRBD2	TGTGCCAGTAGTCCGCGGACTAGTGGCGTGGCCGGGGAGCTGTTTTTT	CASSPRTSGVAGELFF
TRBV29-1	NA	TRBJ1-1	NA	TGCAGCGTTGCGGGTTTGGACACTGAAGCTTTCTTT	CSVAGLDTEAFF
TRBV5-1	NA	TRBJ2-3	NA	TGCGCCAGCAGCTTGGAAGGCACCTACACAGATACGCAGTATTTT	CASSLEGTYTDTQYF
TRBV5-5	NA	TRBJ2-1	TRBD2	TGTGCCAGCAGCTTGGCGACTAGCGGGCTCTACTCCTACAATGAGCAGTTCTTC	CASSLATSGLYSYNEQFF
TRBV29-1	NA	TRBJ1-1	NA	TGCAGCGTTGAAATGCGGTTTAACACTGAAGCTTTCTTT	CSVEMRFNTEAFF
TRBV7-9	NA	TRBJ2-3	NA	TGTGCCAGCAGCTTTTTGCTAGGCCCGACAGATACGCAGTATTTT	CASSFLLGPTDTQYF
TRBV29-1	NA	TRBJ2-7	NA	TGCAGCGTTGGTGATAGTGACTACGAGCAGTACTTC	CSVGDSDYEQYF
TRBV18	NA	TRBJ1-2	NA	TGTGCCAGCTCTACACAGGCCCCTATCGCGGGCTACACCTTC	CASSTQAPIAGYTF
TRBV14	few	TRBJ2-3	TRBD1	TGTGCCAGCAGCCCCCTGACAGGGACAGATACGCAGTATTTT	CASSPLTGTDTQYF
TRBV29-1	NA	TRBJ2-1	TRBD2	TGCAGCGCCAGAGGGACTAGCGGAGTGAACAATGAGCAGTTCTTC	CSARGTSGVNNEQFF
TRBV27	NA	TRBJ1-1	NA	TGTGCCAGCAGTTTTGAGGGTAAGAACACTGAAGCTTTCTTT	CASSFEGKNTEAFF
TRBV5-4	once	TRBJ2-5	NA	TGTGCCAGCAACTCAGGGACTCAAGAGACCCAGTACTTC	CASNSGTQETQYF
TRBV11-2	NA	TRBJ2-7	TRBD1	TGTGCCAGCAGCCCACCTGCCTGGACAGGGGGCCCTTGGGAGCAGTACTTC	CASSPPAWTGGPWEQYF
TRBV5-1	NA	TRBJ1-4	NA	TGCGCCAGCAGCTTGCCGTCAGAAAATGAAAAACTGTTTTTT	CASSLPSENEKLFF
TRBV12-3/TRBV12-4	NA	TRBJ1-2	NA	TGTGCCAGCAGTTTAAGACGGAACTATGGCTACACCTTC	CASSLRRNYGYTF
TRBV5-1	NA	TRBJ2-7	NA	TGCGCCAGCAGCTTGGTCGGGGCCGAGCAGTACTTC	CASSLVGAEQYF
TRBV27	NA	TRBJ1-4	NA	TGTGCCAGCAGTCGCAGGCTGGGTGAAAAACTGTTTTTT	CASSRRLGEKLFF
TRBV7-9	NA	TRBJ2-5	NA	TGTGCCAGCAGCCCTCGCCTAGGGACCCAGTACTTC	CASSPRLGTQYF
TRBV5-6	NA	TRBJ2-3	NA	TGTGCCAGCAGCTTGGCCAGAGATACGCAGTATTTT	CASSLARDTQYF
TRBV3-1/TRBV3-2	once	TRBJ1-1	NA	TGTGCCAGCAGCCCGAGCATGAACACTGAAGCTTTCTTT	CASSPSMNTEAFF
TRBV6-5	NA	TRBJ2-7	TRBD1	TGTGCCAGCAGCCGGGACAGCGTGTCCTACGAGCAGTACTTC	CASSRDSVSYEQYF
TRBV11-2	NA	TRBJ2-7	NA	TGTGCCAGCAGCTTCTCCAGAGCGGGTACCTACGAGCAGTACTTC	CASSFSRAGTYEQYF
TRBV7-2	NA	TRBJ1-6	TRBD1	TGTGCCAGCAGCTTTGGAGGGGGCGGATTCTATAATTCACCCCTCCACTTT	CASSFGGGGFYNSPLHF
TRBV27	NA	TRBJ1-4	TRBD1	TGTGCCAGCAGTTACAAGGGACAGGGAGGCGAAAAACTGTTTTTT	CASSYKGQGGEKLFF
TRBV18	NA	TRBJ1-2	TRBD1	TGTGCCAGCTCACCGCCTTCAGGGGGCTATGGCTACACCTTC	CASSPPSGGYGYTF
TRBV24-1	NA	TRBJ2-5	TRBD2	TGTGCCACCAGTGATGCGGCGGGGGGCCAAGAGACCCAGTACTTC	CATSDAAGGQETQYF
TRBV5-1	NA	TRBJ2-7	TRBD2	TGCGCCAGCAGCCAACTAGCGGGACCCTCCTACGAGCAGTACTTC	CASSQLAGPSYEQYF
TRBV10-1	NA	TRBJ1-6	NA	TGCGCCAGCAGTGAGGGGAGGACAGATAATTCACCCCTCCACTTT	CASSEGRTDNSPLHF
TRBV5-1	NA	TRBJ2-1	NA	TGCGCCAGCAGCTTCGGCGGAACCTACAATGAGCAGTTCTTC	CASSFGGTYNEQFF
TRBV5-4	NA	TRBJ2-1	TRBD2	TGTGCCAGCACCCTGGGGCTAGCGGGAGATAGTGAGCAGTTCTTC	CASTLGLAGDSEQFF
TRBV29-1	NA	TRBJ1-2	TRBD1	TGCAGCGTCACGACAGGGGGCTTTGGCTACACCTTC	CSVTTGGFGYTF
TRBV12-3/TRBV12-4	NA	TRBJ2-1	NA	TGTGCCAGCATCAGGGCGGGGTACAATGAGCAGTTCTTC	CASIRAGYNEQFF